Listed below are T cell receptor beta chains from one sample, sequenced in a study of blood T cell repertoires in COVID-19. Sequenced by immunoSEQ multiplex PCR; TCRdb stores in-frame clones only, minus some. The data show roughly 290,000 clones, about 82% seen once. The sample consisted of peripheral blood. The source is a woman aged 50 to 60 with active or convalescent COVID-19. CDR3s include the opening cysteine and the closing phenylalanine or tryptophan. D genes are given only for firm matches. Size values are once, few and many counts, or a class for expanded clones, and some rows have none.

cdr3_aa	cdr3_nt	clone_size	d_call	v_call	j_call
CASSYSRLAASEQFF	TGTGCCAGCAGTTACTCGAGACTAGCGGCCAGTGAGCAGTTCTTC	.	TRBD2	TRBV6-5	TRBJ2-1
CASSLIVGEGAEAFF	TGCGCCAGCAGCTTGATAGTTGGAGAGGGGGCTGAAGCTTTCTTT	.	.	TRBV5-1	TRBJ1-1
CASSLSSGRMGDTQYF	TGCGCCAGCAGCTTGAGTAGCGGGAGGATGGGCGATACGCAGTATTTT	few	TRBD2	TRBV5-1	TRBJ2-3
CASSFDTGRNEKLFF	TGTGCCAGCAGCTTTGACACGGGAAGAAACGAAAAACTGTTTTTT	.	.	TRBV5-4	TRBJ1-4
CAISDFQGNEQFF	TGTGCCATCAGTGACTTCCAGGGGAATGAGCAGTTCTTC	few	.	TRBV10-3	TRBJ2-1
CSLGTGGYNEQFF	TGCAGCCTAGGGACGGGGGGGTACAATGAGCAGTTCTTC	.	TRBD2	TRBV29-1	TRBJ2-1
CASSLDLGPQGDEQFF	TGTGCCAGCAGCTTAGATCTCGGACCCCAGGGCGATGAGCAGTTCTTC	.	.	TRBV7-9	TRBJ2-1
CASSERVAGGPTNYEQYF	TGTGCCAGCAGTGAAAGGGTAGCGGGAGGCCCAACGAACTACGAGCAGTACTTC	.	TRBD2	TRBV6-1	TRBJ2-7
CASSRDTYANQPQHF	TGTGCCAGCAGTAGGGACACGTATGCCAATCAGCCCCAGCATTTT	.	.	TRBV6-5	TRBJ1-5
CASRRVTGGMYEQYF	TGTGCCAGCAGGCGGGTAACAGGGGGTATGTACGAGCAGTACTTC	.	.	TRBV21-1	TRBJ2-7
CASSSLREKLYNEQFF	TGTGCCAGCAGCTCTTTGCGAGAGAAACTCTACAATGAGCAGTTCTTC	.	.	TRBV5-4	TRBJ2-1
CASSQVPRTSGIETQYF	TGCGCCAGCAGCCAAGTCCCCCGGACTAGCGGGATCGAGACCCAGTACTTC	.	TRBD2	TRBV4-1	TRBJ2-5
CASVPTGRSYEQYF	TGTGCCAGCGTCCCCACGGGTCGTTCCTACGAGCAGTACTTC	.	.	TRBV6-5	TRBJ2-7
CASSLDRVVNQPQHF	TGTGCCAGCAGCTTAGACAGGGTTGTCAATCAGCCCCAGCATTTT	.	.	TRBV7-2	TRBJ1-5
CASSSPSTGAYGYTF	TGTGCCAGCAGTTCGCCTTCAACAGGGGCCTATGGCTACACCTTC	few	TRBD1	TRBV27	TRBJ1-2
CASSSYVTGGLEQFF	TGTGCCAGCAGCTCCTATGTGACAGGGGGGCTTGAGCAGTTCTTC	.	TRBD1	TRBV7-9	TRBJ2-1
CATSRLAGELFF	TGTGCCACCAGCAGACTAGCCGGGGAGCTGTTTTTT	.	.	TRBV15	TRBJ2-2
CASSHQREGLNEQFF	TGTGCCAGCAGCCACCAGCGGGAGGGCCTTAATGAGCAGTTCTTC	once	TRBD2	TRBV7-9	TRBJ2-1
CASSTRGHISYEQYF	TGTGCCAGCAGTACCAGGGGCCACATCTCCTACGAGCAGTACTTC	.	.	TRBV5-6	TRBJ2-7
CASSSTYFAEAFF	TGTGCCAGCAGCTCTACCTACTTCGCTGAAGCTTTCTTT	.	.	TRBV7-8	TRBJ1-1
CASRSGTGGYEQYF	TGTGCCAGCAGGTCCGGGACAGGGGGATACGAGCAGTACTTC	.	TRBD1	TRBV27	TRBJ2-7
CASSSTGLFYGYTF	TGTGCCAGCAGTTCGACAGGGCTTTTCTATGGCTACACCTTC	.	TRBD1	TRBV28	TRBJ1-2
CASSLVSGGLSTDTQYF	TGTGCCAGCAGCTTGGTTAGCGGGGGACTCTCTACAGATACGCAGTATTTT	.	TRBD2	TRBV5-6	TRBJ2-3
CSASVGGPSNQPQHF	TGCAGTGCTAGTGTCGGGGGACCTAGCAATCAGCCCCAGCATTTT	.	.	TRBV20-1	TRBJ1-5
CATRGQGAPGNTIYF	TGTGCCACCAGGGGACAGGGGGCGCCGGGAAACACCATATATTTT	.	TRBD1	TRBV24-1	TRBJ1-3
CASSELPGGGTGELFF	TGTGCCAGCAGTGAACTTCCGGGAGGGGGAACCGGGGAGCTGTTTTTT	.	TRBD2	TRBV6-1	TRBJ2-2
CATSAIQGANTEAFF	TGTGCCACCAGCGCCATACAGGGGGCGAACACTGAAGCTTTCTTT	.	TRBD1	TRBV15	TRBJ1-1
CASSLETGGTEAFF	TGTGCCAGCAGCTTAGAAACAGGCGGCACTGAAGCTTTCTTT	.	.	TRBV7-2	TRBJ1-1
CAGVPGLVLGEQFF	TGTGCCGGGGTCCCGGGACTAGTTCTTGGTGAGCAGTTCTTC	.	TRBD2	TRBV2	TRBJ2-1
CASSINPGSLSAGDTQYF	TGTGCCAGTAGTATAAATCCTGGCAGCCTTTCAGCGGGAGATACGCAGTATTTT	.	.	TRBV19	TRBJ2-3
CASRARTGDEKLFF	TGTGCCAGCAGGGCCCGGACAGGGGATGAAAAACTGTTTTTT	.	TRBD1	TRBV28	TRBJ1-4
CASSSTGSLILNTEAFF	TGTGCCAGCAGCTCGACAGGGTCCCTTATACTGAACACTGAAGCTTTCTTT	.	TRBD1	TRBV7-6	TRBJ1-1
CASSLSAGSGNTIYF	TGTGCCAGCAGCTTGTCGGCAGGCTCGGGAAACACCATATATTTT	.	.	TRBV5-6	TRBJ1-3
CASIRLGQYGYTF	TGTGCCAGCATTAGGCTAGGACAGTATGGCTACACCTTC	few	.	TRBV2	TRBJ1-2
CAISEGTTTNEKLFF	TGTGCCATCAGTGAGGGGACTACAACTAATGAAAAACTGTTTTTT	once	.	TRBV10-3	TRBJ1-4
CASSFNSGREQYF	TGTGCCAGCAGTTTTAACAGCGGACGCGAGCAGTACTTC	once	.	TRBV12-3/TRBV12-4	TRBJ2-7
CATSRANGTGGDDTQYF	TGTGCCACCAGCAGAGCGAACGGGACAGGGGGAGATGATACGCAGTATTTT	.	TRBD1	TRBV15	TRBJ2-3
CASSSRLTGGLYSPLHF	TGTGCCAGCAGCTCCAGGCTTACAGGGGGCCTTTACTCACCCCTCCACTTT	.	TRBD1	TRBV5-4	TRBJ1-6
CASSAAGQGFPDTQYF	TGTGCCAGCAGCGCGGCGGGGCAGGGCTTCCCAGATACGCAGTATTTT	.	.	TRBV28	TRBJ2-3
CASSLAQGGHTQYF	TGTGCCAGCAGCTTAGCGCAGGGGGGACATACGCAGTATTTT	.	.	TRBV7-2	TRBJ2-3
CASSDNQETQYF	TGCGCCAGCAGTGACAACCAAGAGACCCAGTACTTC	.	.	TRBV10-1	TRBJ2-5
CASRSTGRGYTF	TGTGCCAGCAGATCGACAGGTCGAGGCTACACCTTC	.	.	TRBV2	TRBJ1-2
CASSLSWASGRWSDTQYF	TGTGCCAGCAGTTTATCTTGGGCTAGCGGGAGGTGGTCAGATACGCAGTATTTT	.	TRBD2	TRBV28	TRBJ2-3
CASSGQGLGYTF	TGTGCCAGCAGCGGACAAGGGCTGGGCTACACCTTC	once	.	TRBV6-4	TRBJ1-2
CASSSTGGLAKNIQYF	TGTGCCAGCAGCTCGACAGGGGGCTTAGCCAAAAACATTCAGTACTTC	.	TRBD1	TRBV28	TRBJ2-4
CASSPTPRVNEQYF	TGTGCCAGCTCTCCGACGCCCAGGGTGAACGAGCAGTACTTC	.	.	TRBV18	TRBJ2-7
CASGQTGSTEAFF	TGTGCCAGCGGCCAAACAGGGAGCACTGAAGCTTTCTTT	.	.	TRBV6-4	TRBJ1-1
CAWRRTGTYNEQFF	TGTGCCTGGAGGAGGACTGGCACTTACAATGAGCAGTTCTTC	.	.	TRBV30	TRBJ2-1
CASSYSNAGIGEKLFF	TGTGCCAGCAGTTACTCGAACGCAGGGATAGGTGAAAAACTGTTTTTT	.	.	TRBV6-5	TRBJ1-4
CASRETSRNEQFF	TGTGCCAGCAGGGAGACTAGCAGGAATGAGCAGTTCTTC	.	TRBD2	TRBV2	TRBJ2-1
CASKAQAAHYEQYF	TGTGCCAGCAAGGCACAGGCGGCCCATTACGAGCAGTACTTC	.	.	TRBV6-6	TRBJ2-7
CASSGGRAYNEQFF	TGTGCCAGCAGTGGCGGGAGGGCCTACAATGAGCAGTTCTTC	.	TRBD2	TRBV6-6	TRBJ2-1
CASRVAALQETQYF	TGTGCCAGCCGCGTAGCGGCCCTACAAGAGACCCAGTACTTC	.	.	TRBV5-4	TRBJ2-5
CASSKRLAGGFEQYF	TGTGCCAGCAGCAAAAGACTAGCGGGAGGGTTTGAGCAGTACTTC	.	TRBD2	TRBV5-6	TRBJ2-7